The 31 T cell receptor beta chains below all came from one sample that was sequenced in a study of neurological immune-mediated disorders. TCRdb analysed the 5' RACE reads with MiXCR anew, one entry per CDR3 protein. In the table there are under 80,000 distinct CDR3 sequences, 11% to 15% of which are singletons. The sample was PBMCs. Every receptor here comes from a woman aged 45-60 years in good health.

This clonotype showed up many times. This chain uses TRBV4-2 with TRBJ2-1, with D possibly called TRBD1 or TRBD2 (5 bases each). Trimming pared 5 bases from V and 9 bases from J, leaving 14 bases between. Per germline, CDR1 LGHNA and CDR2 YNFKEQ. The CDR3 has 13 residues. This chain's CDR3 is CASSWAGSGEQFF. The DNA of the CDR3 is TGTGCCAGCAGCTGGGCAGGGAGTGGTGAGCAGTTCTTC.

In this sample, this clonotype turned up many times. The rearrangement links TRBV5-1 to TRBJ2-1; TRBD2 aligns across 11 bases. The CDR3 is 17 amino acids. The V segment lost 4 bases and the J segment 0 bases; nucleotides outside the gene matches: 6. The V gene's germline CDR1 is SGHRS and CDR2 YFSETQ. The CDR3 DNA reads TGCGCCAGCAGCGAGACGGGGACTAGCGGCTCCTACAATGAGCAGTTCTTC. It codes for CASSETGTSGSYNEQFF. Looking up the rest from reference TRBV5-1 and TRBJ2-1 gives the full variable domain: KAGVTQTPRYLIKTRGQQVTLSCSPISGHRSVSWYQQTPGQGLQFLFEYFSETQRNKGNFPGRFSGRQFSNSRSEMNVSTLELGDSALYLCASSETGTSGSYNEQFFGPGTRLTVL.

The sample holds many counts of this clonotype. The V and J genes are TRBV5-1 and TRBJ2-1; TRBD2 might be the D (5 bases). The germline V gene has CDR1 SGHRS and CDR2 YFSETQ. V shed 4 bases and J shed 8 bases, with 25 bases lying between them. The CDR3 totals 17 residues. The CDR3 bases are TGCGCCAGCAGCCTCCGGCAGGATAGCGTACGATCGGATGAGCAGTTCTTC. Translation: CASSLRQDSVRSDEQFF.

Concerning this clonotype: Possible read error: a much larger clone is one base away. The genes are TRBV20-1 and TRBJ1-2; 8 nucleotides line up with TRBD1. The germline gives CDR1 DFQATT, CDR2 SNEGSKA (reference sequence). This CDR3 has 12 residues. CDR3 sequence reads: CSAPGTGAGNTF. CDR3 bases: TGCAGTGCTCCTGGGACAGGCGCTGGCAACACCTTC.

This clonotype was picked up many times. V is TRBV5-1 and J is TRBJ1-1; D gene ambiguous. The CDR3 runs to 13 residues. The ends were cut back, 5 bases at V and 3 bases at J, with 11 bases in the middle. CDR1 is SGHRS, CDR2 YFSETQ, per germline. CDR3 sequence reads: CASRVSRYTEAFF. DNA of the CDR3: TGCGCCAGCAGGGTTTCGAGGTACACTGAAGCTTTCTTT. Combining the CDR3 with reference TRBV5-1 and TRBJ1-1 gives the whole variable domain KAGVTQTPRYLIKTRGQQVTLSCSPISGHRSVSWYQQTPGQGLQFLFEYFSETQRNKGNFPGRFSGRQFSNSRSEMNVSTLELGDSALYLCASRVSRYTEAFFGQGTRLTVV.

This clonotype occurred many times. The chain joins TRBV7-8 to TRBJ1-4, with D perhaps matching TRBD1 (5 bases). This CDR3 is built from 15 residues. Per germline, CDR1 SGHVS and CDR2 FQNEAQ. Trimming cost V 6 bases and J 8 bases, with 19 bases left between them. CDR3 sequence: CASSSLGTEGEKLFF. In nucleotides, the CDR3 is TGTGCCAGCAGTTCCTTAGGGACCGAGGGAGAAAAACTGTTTTTT.

This clonotype was seen many times. The chain recombines TRBV5-1 with TRBJ2-5; D remains unclear. Between the trimmed V and J ends, which lost 0 bases and 2 bases, there was a span of 8 bases. CDR3 length equals 14 residues. Looked up from germline, CDR1 is SGHRS and CDR2 is YFSETQ. For the CDR3, the DNA is TGCGCCAGCAGCTTGGCCTATCTGCAAGAGACCCAGTACTTC. Translation gives CASSLAYLQETQYF. The whole variable domain, remainder taken from reference TRBV5-1 and TRBJ2-5, is KAGVTQTPRYLIKTRGQQVTLSCSPISGHRSVSWYQQTPGQGLQFLFEYFSETQRNKGNFPGRFSGRQFSNSRSEMNVSTLELGDSALYLCASSLAYLQETQYFGPGTRLLVL.

This clonotype was seen repeatedly, ten times or more. The chain links TRBV20-1 to TRBJ2-5, with D possibly TRBD1 on 5 matching bases. The CDR3 consists of 13 residues. V was clipped by 4 bases and J by 5 bases, with 14 bases between them. CDR1 DFQATT and CDR2 SNEGSKA come from the germline V gene (reference sequence). CDR3 nucleotides: TGCAGTGCTACCTACAGGAGTTTGGAGACCCAGTACTTC. It is translated as CSATYRSLETQYF.

There are many counts of this clonotype. The V and J genes are TRBV5-1 and TRBJ2-2; 7 nucleotides match TRBD1. Germline CDR1 SGHRS, CDR2 YFSETQ. Trimming at V came to 4 bases and at J to 3 bases, leaving 6 bases not matched to a gene. The CDR3 runs to 15 residues. The CDR3 nucleotides read TGCGCCAGCAGCCCCCAGGGGGAAGACACCGGGGAGCTGTTTTTT. Protein: CASSPQGEDTGELFF.

The chain uses TRBV11-3 and TRBJ2-2; 10 nucleotides agree with TRBD2. V lost 1 base, J lost 0 bases, and 2 bases stayed unmatched. Germline values: CDR1 SGHNT, CDR2 YENEEA. The CDR3 contains 17 residues. The CDR3 coding sequence is TGTGCCAGCAGCTTAGGGACTAGCGGAGCGAACACCGGGGAGCTGTTTTTT. Translating it yields CASSLGTSGANTGELFF.

In its sample, this clonotype was seen many times. The chain is built from TRBV20-1 and TRBJ2-7; 7 bases line up with TRBD2. Germline V gene data show CDR1 as DFQATT and CDR2 as SNEGSKA (reference sequence). The ends lost 7 bases at V and 2 bases at J; junction bases unmatched: 8. CDR3 length: 13 residues. This CDR3 is CSVPWEGTYEQYF. CDR3 DNA sequence: TGCAGTGTCCCTTGGGAGGGTACCTACGAGCAGTACTTC.

This clonotype was detected many times. The CDR3 region is CASSFAPDGEQYF. CDR3 coding DNA: TGCGCCAGCAGCTTTGCCCCCGATGGCGAGCAGTACTTC. J is TRBJ2-7 and V is TRBV5-1, with no clear D. The CDR3 runs 13 residues. Germline CDR1 SGHRS, CDR2 YFSETQ. V lost 2 bases and J lost 6, with 12 bases in between.

At least ten counts were recorded for this clonotype. The chain employs TRBV5-1 and TRBJ2-5; D is perhaps TRBD1 or TRBD2 (6 bases each). V was pared by 6 bases and J by 2 bases, with 11 bases between. Germline V gives CDR1 SGHRS, CDR2 YFSETQ. This CDR3 has 13 residues. CDR3 residues: CASTGGPQETQYF. CDR3 nucleotides: TGCGCCAGCACCGGGGGCCCTCAAGAGACCCAGTACTTC.

This clonotype was picked up many times. V usage is TRBV5-1 and J usage is TRBJ1-1; 9 bases are a match to TRBD1. The J segment lost 1 base and the V segment lost 2 bases, leaving 9 bases of the junction unmatched. The CDR3 loop spans 17 amino acids. CDR1 and CDR2 from the germline V gene are SGHRS and YFSETQ. Here the CDR3 reads CASSFANRGLTNTEAFF. The CDR3 nucleotides read TGCGCCAGCAGCTTTGCTAACAGGGGGCTAACGAACACTGAAGCTTTCTTT.

The J gene is TRBJ1-3, the V gene TRBV5-1; 11 bases are a match to TRBD1. There are 16 residues in the CDR3. The germline V gene encodes CDR1 SGHRS and CDR2 YFSETQ. Unmatched junction bases numbered 7, after V lost 4 bases and J lost 4 bases. The DNA of the CDR3 is TGCGCCAGCAGCGACGGACAGGGGGCTGGAGGAAACACCATATATTTT. Translation: CASSDGQGAGGNTIYF.

Ten or more counts support this clonotype. The rearrangement joins TRBV5-1 to TRBJ2-1, with D unclear. The CDR3 is 15 amino acids. Germline V lookup: CDR1 SGHRS, CDR2 YFSETQ. V was clipped by 4 bases and J by 6 bases, with 17 bases between them. The CDR3 region has the DNA TGCGCCAGCAGCCCTAACGTCGACCCGAGCAATGAGCAGTTCTTC. Protein sequence: CASSPNVDPSNEQFF.

This chain uses TRBV6-5 with TRBJ1-2; D is perhaps TRBD1 (6 bases). The germline gives CDR1 MNHEY, CDR2 SVGAGI. V lost 4 bases and J lost 4, with 16 bases in between. The CDR3 is 15 residues long. This CDR3 reads CASSSQGAESYGYTF. CDR3 in DNA: TGTGCCAGCAGTTCACAGGGTGCAGAGTCCTATGGCTACACCTTC.

This clonotype was observed many times. The chain combines TRBV14 with TRBJ2-7, with D possibly TRBD2 on 5 matching bases. The CDR3 consists of 13 residues. Trimming removed 3 bases from V and 3 bases from J, with 9 bases in between. Looked up from germline, CDR1 is SGHDN and CDR2 is FVKESK. CDR3 sequence: CASSQLGSYEQYF. The DNA for the CDR3 is TGTGCCAGCAGCCAGCTGGGGAGCTACGAGCAGTACTTC.

This clonotype appeared many times. The gene calls are TRBV20-1 and TRBJ2-5; 10 bases map to TRBD2. Germline loops: CDR1 DFQATT, CDR2 SNEGSKA (reference sequence). V was pared by 4 bases and J by 4 bases, with 6 bases of the junction left unmatched. The CDR3 sequence is 14 residues long. In DNA, the CDR3 is TGCAGTGCTACTAACAGCGGGAGGGGAGAGACCCAGTACTTC. It yields the protein CSATNSGRGETQYF.

In this sample, this clonotype turned up many times. V gene TRBV20-1 combines with J gene TRBJ1-1; D is unresolved. This CDR3 spans 13 amino acids. Between the trimmed V and J ends, which lost 1 base and 1 base, there was a span of 7 bases. Germline CDR1 DFQATT, CDR2 SNEGSKA (reference sequence). CDR3 region: CSARVQSNTEAFF. CDR3 nucleotide sequence: TGCAGTGCTAGAGTTCAGTCGAACACTGAAGCTTTCTTT.

This clonotype has at least ten counts. The chain links TRBV12-3 or TRBV12-4 to TRBJ2-5, with 11 bases matching TRBD1. The CDR3 has 15 residues. V shed 2 bases and J 5 bases; nucleotides not matched to a gene: 4. Written as DNA, the CDR3 is TGTGCCAGCAGTTTATGGGACAGGGGGTTCGAGACCCAGTACTTC. Its protein is CASSLWDRGFETQYF.

This clonotype was recorded many times. V gene TRBV28 combines with J gene TRBJ2-7; D unclear. Germline values: CDR1 MDHEN, CDR2 SYDVKM. V was clipped by 6 bases and J by 0 bases, with 9 bases between them. CDR3 length equals 13 residues. CDR3 nucleotide sequence: TGTGCCAGCAGCAACTCGGACTCCTACGAGCAGTACTTC. Translating gives CASSNSDSYEQYF.

Many counts were recorded for this clonotype. The chain combines TRBV25-1 with TRBJ1-4; unclear D gene. This CDR3 has 17 amino acids. Germline CDR1 MGHDK, CDR2 SYGVNS. V lost 5 bases, J lost 6 bases, and 22 bases lay in between. CDR3 amino acids: CASSPILGGSPHEKLFF. Written as DNA, the CDR3 is TGTGCCAGCAGTCCGATTTTGGGCGGCAGCCCGCATGAAAAACTGTTTTTT. Combining the CDR3 with reference TRBV25-1 and TRBJ1-4 gives the whole variable domain EADIYQTPRYLVIGTGKKITLECSQTMGHDKMYWYQQDPGMELHLIHYSYGVNSTEKGDLSSESTVSRIRTEHFPLTLESARPSHTSQYLCASSPILGGSPHEKLFFGSGTQLSVL.

This clonotype was recorded at least ten times. The chain carries TRBV5-1 and TRBJ1-1, with D unresolved. This CDR3 has 11 amino acids. Germline-derived CDR1 and CDR2 are SGHRS and YFSETQ. V was shortened by 4 bases and J by 3 bases, with 4 bases between the two germline ends. The CDR3 region has the DNA TGCGCCAGCAGCGGGGACACTGAAGCTTTCTTT. This encodes CASSGDTEAFF.

This clonotype was found a few times. The rearrangement links TRBV5-1 to TRBJ2-3, with D unresolved. CDR1 is SGHRS, CDR2 YFSETQ, per germline. The CDR3 loop spans 15 amino acids. V dropped 6 bases and J dropped 1 base, with 15 bases sitting between them. DNA of the CDR3: TGCGCCAGCATTTACGACGGCAGCCGCACAGATACGCAGTATTTT. Translation gives CASIYDGSRTDTQYF. The variable domain in full, with the rest retrieved from reference TRBV5-1 and TRBJ2-3, is KAGVTQTPRYLIKTRGQQVTLSCSPISGHRSVSWYQQTPGQGLQFLFEYFSETQRNKGNFPGRFSGRQFSNSRSEMNVSTLELGDSALYLCASIYDGSRTDTQYFGPGTRLTVL.

This clonotype was counted at least ten times. The V and J genes are TRBV2 and TRBJ2-2; D is unresolved. This CDR3 has 11 amino acids. Germline values: CDR1 SNHLY, CDR2 FYNNEI. V lost 4 bases and J lost 7, with 4 bases in between. The CDR3 here is CASSAFGELFF. The CDR3, as DNA: TGTGCCAGCAGTGCTTTCGGGGAGCTGTTTTTT.

This clonotype showed up many times. The rearrangement joins TRBV5-1 to TRBJ1-6; D is possibly TRBD1 (5 bases). Trimming took off 0 bases at V and 7 bases at J, with 11 bases between the two ends. Germline lookup yields CDR1 SGHRS and CDR2 YFSETQ. The CDR3 consists of 15 residues. The CDR3 DNA reads TGCGCCAGCAGCTTGGATCGTCCAGGGAATTCACCCCTCCACTTT. Its translation: CASSLDRPGNSPLHF.

This clonotype appeared many times. The chain employs TRBV5-1 and TRBJ2-5; TRBD2 matches 14 bases. CDR3 size: 16 residues. The trim removed 4 bases at V and 2 bases at J, leaving 4 bases unmatched. Germline-derived CDR1 and CDR2 are SGHRS and YFSETQ. The CDR3 region is CASSRGTSGSQETQYF. The DNA of the CDR3 is TGCGCCAGCAGCCGGGGGACTAGCGGGAGTCAAGAGACCCAGTACTTC.

This clonotype was seen at least ten times. The chain uses TRBV6-5 and TRBJ1-5; D unclear. V lost 4 bases, J lost 1 base, and 5 bases lay in between. Germline V CDR1 and CDR2: MNHEY, SVGAGI. This CDR3 comprises 13 residues. Here the CDR3 reads CASSWQSNQPQHF. In nucleotides, the CDR3 is TGTGCCAGCAGTTGGCAGAGCAATCAGCCCCAGCATTTT.

Many counts were recorded for this clonotype. The genes are TRBV28 and TRBJ2-7, with 8 positions matching TRBD2. In germline, CDR1 is MDHEN, CDR2 SYDVKM. V was pared by 5 bases and J by 3 bases, with 12 bases of the junction left unmatched. The CDR3 is made up of 16 amino acids. The CDR3, as DNA: TGTGCCAGCAGTCCAACTAGCGGAGGGCTAGGCTACGAGCAGTACTTC. This encodes CASSPTSGGLGYEQYF.

There are many counts of this clonotype. This chain uses TRBV6-6 with TRBJ1-4; 9 bases map to TRBD1. Trimming removed 6 bases from V and 7 bases from J; junction bases left unmatched: 9. The CDR3 contains 15 residues. CDR1 and CDR2 (germline): MNHNY, SVGAGI (reference sequence). In DNA, the CDR3 is TGTGCCAGCAGCCCAAGAGACAGGGGGACTGAAAAACTGTTTTTT. Translation gives CASSPRDRGTEKLFF.